These T cell receptor beta chains were read from a single sample in a study of shared clonotypes between healthy human individuals. Measured with immunoSEQ multiplex PCR; TCRdb has only the in-frame clones, and not every one. The sample gives about 610,000 clones, approximately 97% of which show up once; roughly 0.055% is in the top ten. Sample: naive CD4+ T cells sorted from blood. The receptors shown here come from a woman aged 25-40 years in good health. Both conserved end residues are part of each CDR3. The D gene is left open where the match is weak. Only some rows state a clone size, as once, few, many or a class for expanded clones.

TRBV15	TRBJ1-4	TRBD1	NA	TGTGCCACCAGCATTGGACAGGGTGCAACTAATGAAAAACTGTTTTTT	CATSIGQGATNEKLFF
TRBV2	TRBJ1-1	NA	NA	TGTGCCAGCAGGGTTGGTGAAGCGAACACTGAAGCTTTCTTT	CASRVGEANTEAFF
TRBV5-5	TRBJ2-7	NA	NA	TGTGCCAGCAGCTTGGTTCCGCAGGGGTCGGGGGAGCAGTACTTC	CASSLVPQGSGEQYF
TRBV28	TRBJ2-5	TRBD2	NA	TGTGCCAGCAGTCGCGGGATCATTAGCGGGACTGCGAAGACCCAGTACTTC	CASSRGIISGTAKTQYF
TRBV5-4	TRBJ2-3	TRBD2	NA	TGTGCCAGCAGCCATATCAACGGGAGGCGCACAGATACGCAGTATTTT	CASSHINGRRTDTQYF
TRBV2	TRBJ1-5	NA	NA	TGTGCCAGCCGGCAGGGGCTTGATCAGCCCCAGCATTTT	CASRQGLDQPQHF
TRBV4-1	TRBJ2-1	NA	NA	TGCGCCAGCAGCCCCAAGGTCCGGGGTGAGCAGTTCTTC	CASSPKVRGEQFF
TRBV19	TRBJ2-7	NA	few	TGTGCCAGTAGACTTACAGGCCGGCTATCCTACGAGCAGTACTTC	CASRLTGRLSYEQYF
TRBV6-5	TRBJ1-2	TRBD1	once	TGTGCCAGCAGGACAGGGGAAACTCCTTATGGCTACACCTTC	CASRTGETPYGYTF
TRBV5-1	TRBJ2-5	TRBD2	NA	TGCGCCAGCAGGTCGGGAGGCGGACCTTTACAAGAGACCCAGTACTTC	CASRSGGGPLQETQYF
TRBV18	TRBJ1-5	NA	NA	TGTGCCAGCTCACCGCCTGGGCAGCCCCAGCATTTT	CASSPPGQPQHF
TRBV5-4	TRBJ1-2	NA	NA	TGTGCCAGCAGCTTCGGGGGGGCAGCGAGTAACCATCCTTATGGCTACACCTTC	CASSFGGAASNHPYGYTF
TRBV6-1	TRBJ2-5	NA	NA	TGTGCCAGCACCCCAAGAGAGACCCAGTACTTC	CASTPRETQYF
TRBV5-1	TRBJ1-2	TRBD1	NA	TGCGCCAGCAGCTTGGACAGGGGGAGAAGTGGCTACACCTTC	CASSLDRGRSGYTF
TRBV19	TRBJ1-2	TRBD1	NA	TGTGCCAGTAGCCCCCCAACAGGGGCGAGTGGCTACACCTTC	CASSPPTGASGYTF
TRBV10-3	TRBJ2-7	NA	NA	TGTGCCATCAGTGCCGGGAGCTACGAGCAGTACTTC	CAISAGSYEQYF
TRBV28	TRBJ1-2	NA	NA	TGTGCCAGCAGTTTAGACAGCTTCTATGGCTACACCTTC	CASSLDSFYGYTF
TRBV4-1	TRBJ2-5	NA	NA	TGCGCCAGCAGCCAAGACCTCGGGACCCAGTACTTC	CASSQDLGTQYF
TRBV18	TRBJ1-2	NA	NA	TGTGCCAGCTCGCTTGACGGGGCGTATGGCTACACCTTC	CASSLDGAYGYTF
TRBV6-5	TRBJ2-7	NA	NA	TGTGCCAGCAGTTTAGGTATTGTGGGGTACGAGCAGTACTTC	CASSLGIVGYEQYF
TRBV5-1	TRBJ1-2	TRBD1	NA	TGCGCCAGCAGTTTTGACAGGGTCTATGGCTACACCTTC	CASSFDRVYGYTF
TRBV9	TRBJ1-4	NA	NA	TGTGCCAGCAGCGTAGGGACGGACCGGGATGAAAAACTGTTTTTT	CASSVGTDRDEKLFF
TRBV10-2	TRBJ1-1	TRBD1	NA	TGCGCCAGCAGTGATGGGACAGGGGGAAATACTGAAGCTTTCTTT	CASSDGTGGNTEAFF
TRBV5-6	TRBJ1-5	NA	NA	TGTGCCAGCAACAACCGGAATCAGCCCCAGCATTTT	CASNNRNQPQHF
TRBV19	TRBJ1-2	TRBD1	NA	TGTGCCAGTAGTATGGGGACAGGTTCTAACTATGGCTACACCTTC	CASSMGTGSNYGYTF
TRBV27	TRBJ2-1	NA	NA	TGTGCCAGCAGTTTATCCCCCTACAATGAGCAGTTCTTC	CASSLSPYNEQFF
TRBV5-8	TRBJ2-5	NA	NA	TGTGCCAGCAGCTTGACGGCCCAGGAGACCCAGTACTTC	CASSLTAQETQYF
TRBV7-7	TRBJ2-3	NA	once	TGTGCCAGCAGCTCGTTGCTAGGAGATACGCAGTATTTT	CASSSLLGDTQYF
TRBV6-5	TRBJ2-1	NA	NA	TGTGCCAGCAGTTACTCCCAGTGGTGGAATGAGCAGTTCTTC	CASSYSQWWNEQFF
TRBV28	TRBJ2-3	TRBD2	NA	TGTGCCAGCAGTTTAGGGTCGACTAGCGGGAGCGGCACAGATACGCAGTATTTT	CASSLGSTSGSGTDTQYF
TRBV30	TRBJ1-1	NA	NA	TGTGCCTGGAGCGGTAGACCCTTCAGGGTAGGTCGCACTGAAGCTTTCTTT	CAWSGRPFRVGRTEAFF
TRBV19	TRBJ2-5	NA	NA	TGTGCCAGTAGTACCGCGGGACGGTACAAAGAGACCCAGTACTTC	CASSTAGRYKETQYF
TRBV28	TRBJ2-5	TRBD2	NA	TGTGCCAGCAGGGCGATGGGACTAGTCGCCGAGACCCAGTACTTC	CASRAMGLVAETQYF
TRBV7-8	TRBJ2-5	TRBD2	NA	TGTGCCAGCAGCTTAGGGGCTAGCGGGACGTCCGGGACCCAGTACTTC	CASSLGASGTSGTQYF
TRBV25-1	TRBJ2-1	TRBD2	NA	TGTGCCAGCAGTGAATTCGGGAGGAGAAATGAGCAGTTCTTC	CASSEFGRRNEQFF
TRBV19	TRBJ2-1	TRBD2	once	TGTGCCAGTAGCCAGCTAGCGGGGCCCTACAATGAGCAGTTCTTC	CASSQLAGPYNEQFF
TRBV19	TRBJ2-7	TRBD1	NA	TGTGCCAGGGACAGGTTGACCCGCTACGAGCAGTACTTC	CARDRLTRYEQYF